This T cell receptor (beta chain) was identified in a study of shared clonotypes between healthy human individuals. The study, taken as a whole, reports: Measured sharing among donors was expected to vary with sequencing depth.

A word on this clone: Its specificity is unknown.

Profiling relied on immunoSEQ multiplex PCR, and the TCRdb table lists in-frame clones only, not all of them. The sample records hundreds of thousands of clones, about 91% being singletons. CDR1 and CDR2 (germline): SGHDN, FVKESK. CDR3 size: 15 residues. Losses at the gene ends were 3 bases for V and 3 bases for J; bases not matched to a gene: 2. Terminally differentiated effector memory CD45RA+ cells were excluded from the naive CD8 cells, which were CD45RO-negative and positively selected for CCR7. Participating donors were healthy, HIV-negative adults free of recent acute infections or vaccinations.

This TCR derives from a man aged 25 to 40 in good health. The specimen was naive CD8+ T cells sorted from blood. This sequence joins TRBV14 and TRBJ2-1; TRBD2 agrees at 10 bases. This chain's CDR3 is CASSHWTSGYNEQFF. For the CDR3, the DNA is TGTGCCAGCAGCCATTGGACTAGCGGCTACAATGAGCAGTTCTTC.